This TCR beta chain emerged from a study of blood T cell repertoires in COVID-19. The junction had 8 bases not matched to a gene; V was cut back by 5 bases and J by 2 bases. CDR1 is MNHNS, CDR2 SASEGT, per germline. The CDR3 consists of 16 residues. As processed by the authors: Amplified reference gene primers provided the basis for estimating nucleated cell counts. Assay used: immunoSEQ multiplex PCR; TCRdb lists only in-frame clones, some missing. The V and J calls and clone size come from that table; D and trimming were worked out from the DNA. Of 45,000 or so clones listed, over 70% are singletons.

This chain links TRBV6-1 with TRBJ1-2; 10 positions match TRBD1. This receptor was obtained from a woman aged 80 or over with COVID-19, enrolled during active disease. Material: peripheral blood. CDR3 in DNA: TGTGCCAGCAGTCAAGACAGGGGGCCTATAAACTATGGCTACACCTTC. This gives the protein CASSQDRGPINYGYTF.